This TCR beta chain emerged from a study of T cell changes during pregnancy in multiple sclerosis. Generated by immunoSEQ multiplex PCR, the TCRdb table keeps only in-frame clones and is missing some. This sample has around 75,000 clones; roughly 90% occur once, and the top ten carry about 0.9%. This clone was observed a single time. The sequences come from peripheral blood, collected in the first trimester of pregnancy. This TCR was sampled from a female donor in good health, enrolled as a control in a pregnancy study.

The CDR3 protein is CASSLWTGTYEQYF. In DNA, the CDR3 is TGTGCCAGCAGCTTGTGGACAGGTACCTACGAGCAGTACTTC. The chain combines TRBV7-9 with TRBJ2-7; TRBD1 aligns across 7 bases. This CDR3 is 14 amino acids long. V shed 3 bases, J shed 2 bases, and the junction held 4 bases outside the gene matches. Germline loops: CDR1 SEHNR, CDR2 FQNEAQ (reference sequence).